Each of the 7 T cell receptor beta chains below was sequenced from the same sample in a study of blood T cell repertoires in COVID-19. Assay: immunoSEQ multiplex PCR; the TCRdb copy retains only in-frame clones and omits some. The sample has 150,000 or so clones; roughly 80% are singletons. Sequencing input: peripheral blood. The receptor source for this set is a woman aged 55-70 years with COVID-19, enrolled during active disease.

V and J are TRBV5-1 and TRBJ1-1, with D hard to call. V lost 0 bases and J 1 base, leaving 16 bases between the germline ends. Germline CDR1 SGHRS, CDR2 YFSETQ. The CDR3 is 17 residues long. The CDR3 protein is CASSLGQAARQNTEAFF. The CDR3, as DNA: TGCGCCAGCAGCTTGGGTCAGGCAGCCCGCCAGAACACTGAAGCTTTCTTT.

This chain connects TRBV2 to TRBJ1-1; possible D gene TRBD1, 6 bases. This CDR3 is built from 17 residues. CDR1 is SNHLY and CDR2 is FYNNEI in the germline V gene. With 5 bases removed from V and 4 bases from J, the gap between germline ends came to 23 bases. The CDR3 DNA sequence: TGTGCCAGCAGTAGACCGGGGGCGGGGGTTGGGGTCACTGAAGCTTTCTTT. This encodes CASSRPGAGVGVTEAFF.

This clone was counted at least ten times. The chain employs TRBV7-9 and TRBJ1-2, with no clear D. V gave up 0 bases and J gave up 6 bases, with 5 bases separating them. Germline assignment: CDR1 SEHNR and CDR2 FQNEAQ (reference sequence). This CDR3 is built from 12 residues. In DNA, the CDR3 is TGTGCCAGCAGCTTAGCCTCAGATGGCTACACCTTC. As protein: CASSLASDGYTF. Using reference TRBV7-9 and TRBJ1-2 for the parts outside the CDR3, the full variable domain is DTGVSQNPRHKITKRGQNVTFRCDPISEHNRLYWYRQTLGQGPEFLTYFQNEAQLEKSRLLSDRFSAERPKGSFSTLEIQRTEQGDSAMYLCASSLASDGYTFGSGTRLTVV.

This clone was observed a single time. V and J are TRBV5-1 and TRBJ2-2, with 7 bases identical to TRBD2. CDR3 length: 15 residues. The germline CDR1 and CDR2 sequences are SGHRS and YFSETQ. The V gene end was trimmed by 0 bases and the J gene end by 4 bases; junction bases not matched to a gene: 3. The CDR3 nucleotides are TGCGCCAGCAGCTTGGCCTGGGGGGGCACCGGGGAGCTGTTTTTT. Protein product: CASSLAWGGTGELFF.

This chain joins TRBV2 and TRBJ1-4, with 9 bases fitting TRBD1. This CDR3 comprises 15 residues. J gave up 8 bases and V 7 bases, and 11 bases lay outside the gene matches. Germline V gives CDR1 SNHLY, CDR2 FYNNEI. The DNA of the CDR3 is TGTGCCAGCAAGAAGAACAGGGGGCGTTGGGAAAAACTGTTTTTT. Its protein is CASKKNRGRWEKLFF.

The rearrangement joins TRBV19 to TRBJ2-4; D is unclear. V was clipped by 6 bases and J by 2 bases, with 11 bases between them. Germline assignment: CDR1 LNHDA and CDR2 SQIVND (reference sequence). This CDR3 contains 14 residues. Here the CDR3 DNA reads TGTGCCAGTAGCCACGACTTGACCAAAAACATTCAGTACTTC. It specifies CASSHDLTKNIQYF. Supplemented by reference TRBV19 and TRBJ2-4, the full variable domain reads DGGITQSPKYLFRKEGQNVTLSCEQNLNHDAMYWYRQDPGQGLRLIYYSQIVNDFQKGDIAEGYSVSREKKESFPLTVTSAQKNPTAFYLCASSHDLTKNIQYFGAGTRLSVL.

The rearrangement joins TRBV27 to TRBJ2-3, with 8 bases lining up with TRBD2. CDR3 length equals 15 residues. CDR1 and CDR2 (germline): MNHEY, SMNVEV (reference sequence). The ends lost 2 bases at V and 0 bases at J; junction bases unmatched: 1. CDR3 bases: TGTGCCAGCAGTTTACGGGGGGGTAGCACAGATACGCAGTATTTT. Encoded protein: CASSLRGGSTDTQYF.